This TCR beta chain was sequenced for a study of human T cells and chemical hapten exposure. Study-level background: Predominantly women, the patients had alopecia areata, totalis or universalis. TCR yields per sample varied, mainly owing to small pooled library volume differences.

The study, taken as a whole, reports: Having alopecia, the donors may differ immunologically from healthy people.

Germline loops: CDR1 MGHRA, CDR2 YSYEKL. V trimming: 2 bases; J trimming: 6 bases; junction bases outside the gene matches: 4. CDR3 length: 13 residues. TCRdb re-called the RACE reads through MiXCR, storing one row per CDR3 protein. This sample has some 400,000 distinct CDR3 sequences; approximately 4.4% occur once, and the top ten carry under 2.5%. Time point defined: patch test 1, 2 weeks after DPC sensitization. Specified treatment: therapeutic diphenylcyclopropenone sensitization with weekly scalp DPC. Samples of blood were obtained prior to the application of each patch test. At least ten counts were recorded for this clonotype. Its target is not known.

This specimen was whole blood, taken in connection with sensitization to the hapten diphenylcyclopropenone (DPC). V gene TRBV4-1 combines with J gene TRBJ2-7, with 7 bases matching TRBD2. This receptor was identified in a woman between 50 and 59 years old with alopecia areata. Some clones in this sample may be carry-over from other donors' samples. The DNA of the CDR3 is TGCGCCAGCAGCCAAAGAGGCGGGGGCGAGCAGTACTTC. It translates to CASSQRGGGEQYF.